The clone carrying this T cell receptor (beta chain) was seen a few times. Its specificity is unknown. This record belongs to a study of blood T cells in healthy people across ages. Every donor gave roughly 9.2 milliliters of peripheral blood. Total RNA was isolated from each sample in quantities of at least 6 micrograms. Whole-study findings and limits: Long-lived donors carried more naive CD4+ cells and greater diversity than aged donors.

This CDR3 spans 15 amino acids. Trimming left V 2 bases short and J 0 bases short, with 5 bases between. The germline gives CDR1 SGHVS, CDR2 FNYEAQ. Combining a sample-barcoded 5' primer with a J-beta primer mix, a second PCR ran for 7 to 11 cycles. All samples yielded 2.5 million or more CDR3-containing paired-end reads. TCRdb re-called the 5' RACE reads with MiXCR, one entry per CDR3 protein. The sample shows hundreds of thousands of distinct CDR3 sequences, 56% of them seen only once. What was sequenced was blood. This TCR derives from a man aged 35 to 55 in good health. The gene calls are TRBV7-6 and TRBJ2-6, with D hard to call. CDR3 sequence: CASSLFVSGANVLTF. CDR3 sequence (DNA): TGTGCCAGCAGCTTATTCGTCTCTGGGGCCAACGTCCTGACTTTC.